This T cell receptor (beta chain) derives from a study of T cell responses to AZD1222 COVID-19 vaccine. With regard to this clone: The target antigen is unknown.

Study results and limitations: Targets within unmutated variant regions were reportedly found for nearly half of spike-specific TCRs.

Assay: immunoSEQ multiplex PCR; the TCRdb copy retains only in-frame clones and omits some. This table has tens of thousands of clones, approximately 90% appearing once. Trimming removed 5 bases at V and 6 bases at J, with 13 bases between. Germline CDR1 is MNHEY and CDR2 is SVGAGI. CDR3 length: 13 amino acids. This TCR was recovered from an adult in good health. This specimen consisted of peripheral blood, obtained on day 0 of AZD1222 vaccination. V and J are TRBV6-5 and TRBJ1-2; D is uncertain. DNA of the CDR3: TGTGCCAGCAGTCCGATTCTCGCGGATGGCTACACCTTC. It encodes CASSPILADGYTF.